These 8 T cell receptor beta chains were all obtained from the same sample, sequenced in a study of T cells in Graves' hyperthyroidism and ophthalmopathy. Template material for amplifying TCR beta CDR3 regions consisted of RNA transcripts. The HTBI set primed first-round TCR CDR3 RT-PCR. TCRdb re-called the multiplex PCR reads with MiXCR, one entry per CDR3 protein. The table shows about 700,000 distinct CDR3 sequences, with roughly 15% occurring only once. Sequenced: blood. The receptors originated from a woman under 30 with Graves' hyperthyroidism.

This clonotype was seen a few times. The J gene is TRBJ2-5, the V gene TRBV5-1; 7 nucleotides align to TRBD2. Looked up from germline, CDR1 is SGHRS and CDR2 is YFSETQ. The CDR3 is 16 residues long. V gave up 0 bases and J gave up 4 bases; unmatched junction bases: 9. For the CDR3, the DNA is TGCGCCAGCAGCTTGGCCGGGCGGGAGCAGGGAGAGACCCAGTACTTC. It yields the protein CASSLAGREQGETQYF.

The chain employs TRBV4-3 and TRBJ2-3, with 10 bases fitting TRBD2. Germline CDR1 and CDR2: LGHNA and YSLEER. The CDR3 totals 16 residues. V gave up 3 bases and J gave up 1 base; unmatched junction bases: 4. Here the CDR3 reads CASSQASGRGTDTQYF. In DNA form, the CDR3 reads TGCGCCAGCAGCCAGGCTAGCGGGAGAGGCACAGATACGCAGTATTTT.

The V call is TRBV30, the J call TRBJ1-2, with D uncertain. Germline CDR1 and CDR2: GTSNPN and SVGIG (reference sequence). V was clipped by 3 bases and J by 2 bases, with 10 bases between them. The CDR3 consists of 13 residues. The DNA of the CDR3 is TGTGCCTGGAGCTACACGACGAACTATGGCTACACCTTC. This codes for CAWSYTTNYGYTF. Looking up the rest from reference TRBV30 and TRBJ1-2 gives the full variable domain: SQTIHQWPATLVQPVGSPLSLECTVEGTSNPNLYWYRQAAGRGLQLLFYSVGIGQISSEVPQNLSASRPQDRQFILSSKKLLLSDSGFYLCAWSYTTNYGYTFGSGTRLTVV.

The table lists this clonotype with a few counts. V gene TRBV4-1 combines with J gene TRBJ2-1; the D is unclear. The germline V gene encodes CDR1 MGHRA and CDR2 YSYEKL. The CDR3 sequence is 14 residues long. V was trimmed by 6 bases and J by 12 bases, leaving 21 bases between them. Written as DNA, the CDR3 is TGCGCCAGCAGTCCAAGATGGACCCATTATGTGCAGTTCTTC. Amino acid sequence: CASSPRWTHYVQFF.

The J gene is TRBJ2-1, the V gene TRBV7-2; no clear D gene. The germline V gene encodes CDR1 SGHTA and CDR2 FQGNSA. V gave up 5 bases and J gave up 7 bases, with 18 bases separating them. This CDR3 has 15 amino acids. The CDR3 sequence is CASSQPRPRVNEQFF. The DNA for the CDR3 is TGTGCCAGCAGCCAACCTAGGCCGAGAGTGAATGAGCAGTTCTTC.

This clonotype was detected many times. The chain is built from TRBV5-5 and TRBJ2-1; 9 bases align to TRBD1. This CDR3 is 15 amino acids long. The junction had 6 bases not matched to a gene; V was cut back by 4 bases and J by 4 bases. The germline gives CDR1 SGHKS, CDR2 YYEKEE (reference sequence). CDR3 DNA sequence: TGTGCCAGCAGCAGAGGGACAGGGTCATACAATGAGCAGTTCTTC. Encoded protein: CASSRGTGSYNEQFF.

The chain employs TRBV18 and TRBJ2-1, with 10 positions matching TRBD2. The CDR3 has 17 residues. V lost 6 bases and J lost 7; bases outside the gene matches: 15. Germline CDR1 KGHSH, CDR2 LQKENI. The chain's CDR3 is CASSRPLAGGSGNEQFF. CDR3 bases: TGTGCCAGCTCCCGACCCTTAGCGGGAGGTAGTGGTAATGAGCAGTTCTTC.

This clonotype was observed at least ten times. V and J are TRBV11-2 and TRBJ2-5; TRBD1 matches 9 bases. This CDR3 has 14 amino acids. The J segment lost 5 bases and the V segment lost 4 bases, leaving 5 bases of the junction unmatched. Germline CDR1 SGHAT, CDR2 FQNNGV. CDR3 loop: CASSYRDRAETQYF. CDR3 coding DNA: TGTGCCAGCAGCTACAGGGACAGGGCTGAGACCCAGTACTTC. Filled out from reference TRBV11-2 and TRBJ2-5, the complete variable domain reads EAGVAQSPRYKIIEKRQSVAFWCNPISGHATLYWYQQILGQGPKLLIQFQNNGVVDDSQLPKDRFSAERLKGVDSTLKIQPAKLEDSAVYLCASSYRDRAETQYFGPGTRLLVL.